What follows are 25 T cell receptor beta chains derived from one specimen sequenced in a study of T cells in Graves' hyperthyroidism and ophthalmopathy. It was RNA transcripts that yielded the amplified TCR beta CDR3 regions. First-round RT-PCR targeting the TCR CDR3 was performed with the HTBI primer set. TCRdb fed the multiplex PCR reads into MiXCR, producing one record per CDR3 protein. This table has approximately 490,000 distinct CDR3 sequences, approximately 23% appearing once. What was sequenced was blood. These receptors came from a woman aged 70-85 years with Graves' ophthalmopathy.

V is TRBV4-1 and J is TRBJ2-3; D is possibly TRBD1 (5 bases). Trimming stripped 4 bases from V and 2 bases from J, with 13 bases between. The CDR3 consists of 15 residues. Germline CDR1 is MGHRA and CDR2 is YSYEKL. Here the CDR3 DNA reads TGCGCCAGCAGCCTGGACACGCCAACCACAGATACGCAGTATTTT. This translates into CASSLDTPTTDTQYF.

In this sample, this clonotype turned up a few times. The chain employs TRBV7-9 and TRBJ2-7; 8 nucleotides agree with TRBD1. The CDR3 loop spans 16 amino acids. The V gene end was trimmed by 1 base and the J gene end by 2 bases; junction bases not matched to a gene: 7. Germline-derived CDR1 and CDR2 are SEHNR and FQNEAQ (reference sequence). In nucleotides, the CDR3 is TGTGCCAGCAGCTTAGGTGTCGGGACAGGACCCTACGAGCAGTACTTC. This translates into CASSLGVGTGPYEQYF.

CDR3 region: CASSVWGSGETQYF. CDR3 nucleotides: TGTGCCAGCAGCGTTTGGGGGAGTGGCGAGACCCAGTACTTC. The rearrangement joins TRBV9 to TRBJ2-5; D is perhaps TRBD1 or TRBD2 (5 bases each). The CDR3 spans 14 residues. CDR1 and CDR2 (germline): SGDLS, YYNGEE. Trimming took 2 bases from V and 5 from J, leaving 13 bases between them.

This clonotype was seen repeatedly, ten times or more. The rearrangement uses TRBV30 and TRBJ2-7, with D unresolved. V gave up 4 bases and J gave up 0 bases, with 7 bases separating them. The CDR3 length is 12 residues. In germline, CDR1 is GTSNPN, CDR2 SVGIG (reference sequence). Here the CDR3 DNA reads TGTGCCTGGATTAAGGGCTCCTACGAGCAGTACTTC. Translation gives CAWIKGSYEQYF.

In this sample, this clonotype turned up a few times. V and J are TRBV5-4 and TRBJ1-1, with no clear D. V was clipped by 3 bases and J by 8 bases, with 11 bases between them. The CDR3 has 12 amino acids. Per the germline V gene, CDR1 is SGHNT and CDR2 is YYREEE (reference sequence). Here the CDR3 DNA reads TGTGCCAGCAGCTCCAAACCGGCCGAAGCTTTCTTT. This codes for CASSSKPAEAFF.

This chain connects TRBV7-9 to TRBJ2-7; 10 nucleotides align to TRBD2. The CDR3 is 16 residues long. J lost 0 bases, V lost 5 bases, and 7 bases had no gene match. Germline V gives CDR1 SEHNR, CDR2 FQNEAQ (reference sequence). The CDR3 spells CASSATIAGGSYEQYF. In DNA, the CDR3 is TGTGCCAGCAGCGCCACGATAGCGGGAGGCTCCTACGAGCAGTACTTC. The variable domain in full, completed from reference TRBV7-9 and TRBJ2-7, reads DTGVSQNPRHKITKRGQNVTFRCDPISEHNRLYWYRQTLGQGPEFLTYFQNEAQLEKSRLLSDRFSAERPKGSFSTLEIQRTEQGDSAMYLCASSATIAGGSYEQYFGPGTRLTVT.

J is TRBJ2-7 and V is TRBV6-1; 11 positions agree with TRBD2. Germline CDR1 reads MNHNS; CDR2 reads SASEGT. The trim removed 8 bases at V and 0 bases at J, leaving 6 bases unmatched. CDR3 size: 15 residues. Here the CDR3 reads CASLRTSGRSYEQYF. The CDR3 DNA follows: TGTGCCAGCCTCAGGACTAGCGGGCGCTCCTACGAGCAGTACTTC.

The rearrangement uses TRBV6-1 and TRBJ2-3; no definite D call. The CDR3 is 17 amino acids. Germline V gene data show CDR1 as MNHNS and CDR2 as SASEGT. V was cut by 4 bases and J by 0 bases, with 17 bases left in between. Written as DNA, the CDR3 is TGTGCCAGCAGTGTAATACGGCGGTCCACTAGCACAGATACGCAGTATTTT. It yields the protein CASSVIRRSTSTDTQYF.

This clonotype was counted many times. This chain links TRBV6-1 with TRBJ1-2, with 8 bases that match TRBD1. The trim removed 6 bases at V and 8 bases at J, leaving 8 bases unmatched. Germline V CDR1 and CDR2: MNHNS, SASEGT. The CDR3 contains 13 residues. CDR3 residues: CASSLQGVGGYTF. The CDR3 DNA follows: TGTGCCAGCAGCCTACAGGGGGTTGGCGGCTACACCTTC.

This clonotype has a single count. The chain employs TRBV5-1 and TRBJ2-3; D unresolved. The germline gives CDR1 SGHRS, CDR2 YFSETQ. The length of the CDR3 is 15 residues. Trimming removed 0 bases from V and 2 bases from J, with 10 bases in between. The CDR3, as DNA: TGCGCCAGCAGCTTGGTAACGGAAATCACAGATACGCAGTATTTT. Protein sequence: CASSLVTEITDTQYF. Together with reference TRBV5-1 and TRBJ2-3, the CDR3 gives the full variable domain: KAGVTQTPRYLIKTRGQQVTLSCSPISGHRSVSWYQQTPGQGLQFLFEYFSETQRNKGNFPGRFSGRQFSNSRSEMNVSTLELGDSALYLCASSLVTEITDTQYFGPGTRLTVL.

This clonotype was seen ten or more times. The CDR3 loop reads CASSRQRADTQYF. CDR3 nucleotide sequence: TGTGCCAGCAGCCGCCAGCGAGCAGATACGCAGTATTTT. This sequence joins TRBV11-2 and TRBJ2-3; the D is unclear. CDR3 length: 13 amino acids. V lost 5 bases and J 4 bases, leaving 10 bases between the germline ends. Germline lookup yields CDR1 SGHAT and CDR2 FQNNGV.

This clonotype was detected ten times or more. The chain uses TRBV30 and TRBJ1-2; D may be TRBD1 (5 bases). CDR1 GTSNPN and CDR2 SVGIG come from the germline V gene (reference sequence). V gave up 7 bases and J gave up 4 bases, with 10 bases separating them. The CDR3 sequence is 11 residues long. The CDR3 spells CASTTVYGYTF. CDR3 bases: TGTGCCTCCACGACAGTCTATGGCTACACCTTC.

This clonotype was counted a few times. This CDR3 is CASSLRDGQGVDTEAFF. CDR3 DNA sequence: TGTGCCAGCAGCTTAAGGGACGGACAGGGGGTTGACACTGAAGCTTTCTTT. The chain uses TRBV7-9 and TRBJ1-1, with 10 bases matching TRBD1. Germline V gene sequence: CDR1 SEHNR, CDR2 FQNEAQ (reference sequence). Unmatched junction bases numbered 9, after V lost 2 bases and J lost 3 bases. The CDR3 contains 17 residues.

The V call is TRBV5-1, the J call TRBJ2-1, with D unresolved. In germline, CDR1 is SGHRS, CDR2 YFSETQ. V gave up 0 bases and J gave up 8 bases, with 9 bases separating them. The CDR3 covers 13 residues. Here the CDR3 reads CASSLAVTDEQFF. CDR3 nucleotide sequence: TGCGCCAGCAGCTTGGCGGTCACTGATGAGCAGTTCTTC.

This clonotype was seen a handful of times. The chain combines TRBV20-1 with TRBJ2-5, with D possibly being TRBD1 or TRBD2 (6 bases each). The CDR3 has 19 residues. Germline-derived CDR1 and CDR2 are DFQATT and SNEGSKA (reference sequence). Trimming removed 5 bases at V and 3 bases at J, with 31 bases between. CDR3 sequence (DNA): TGCAGTGCTGAGGGGCCGGGGGCGCGGCCCACCGCCGATGAAGAGACCCAGTACTTC. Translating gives CSAEGPGARPTADEETQYF.

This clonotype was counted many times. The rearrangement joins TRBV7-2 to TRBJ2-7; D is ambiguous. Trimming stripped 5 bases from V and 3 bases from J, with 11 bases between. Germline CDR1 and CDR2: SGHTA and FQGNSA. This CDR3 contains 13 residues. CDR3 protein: CASSVPGLYEQYF. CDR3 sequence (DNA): TGTGCCAGCAGCGTACCTGGCCTCTACGAGCAGTACTTC. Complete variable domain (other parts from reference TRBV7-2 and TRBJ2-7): GAGVSQSPSNKVTEKGKDVELRCDPISGHTALYWYRQSLGQGLEFLIYFQGNSAPDKSGLPSDRFSAERTGGSVSTLTIQRTQQEDSAVYLCASSVPGLYEQYFGPGTRLTVT.

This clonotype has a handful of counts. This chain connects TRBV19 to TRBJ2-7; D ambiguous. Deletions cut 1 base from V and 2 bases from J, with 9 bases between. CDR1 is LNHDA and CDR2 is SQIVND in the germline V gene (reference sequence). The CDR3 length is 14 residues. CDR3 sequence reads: CASSIAATPYEQYF. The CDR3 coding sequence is TGTGCCAGTAGTATAGCGGCAACCCCCTACGAGCAGTACTTC.

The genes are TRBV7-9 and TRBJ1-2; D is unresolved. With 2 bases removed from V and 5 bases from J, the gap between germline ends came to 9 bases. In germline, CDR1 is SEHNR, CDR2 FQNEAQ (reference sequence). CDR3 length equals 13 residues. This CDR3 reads CASSLSVIYGYTF. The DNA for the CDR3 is TGTGCCAGCAGCTTATCGGTCATTTATGGCTACACCTTC.

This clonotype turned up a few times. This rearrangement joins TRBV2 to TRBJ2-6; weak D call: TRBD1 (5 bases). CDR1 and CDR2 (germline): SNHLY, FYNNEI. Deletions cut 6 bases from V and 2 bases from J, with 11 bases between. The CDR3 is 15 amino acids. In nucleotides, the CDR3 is TGTGCCAGCAGATTAGACAGAACTGGGGCCAACGTCCTGACTTTC. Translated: CASRLDRTGANVLTF.

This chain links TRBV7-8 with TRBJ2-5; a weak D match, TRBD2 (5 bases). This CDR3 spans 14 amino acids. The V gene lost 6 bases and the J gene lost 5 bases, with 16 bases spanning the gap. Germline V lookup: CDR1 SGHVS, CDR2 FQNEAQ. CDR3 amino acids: CASREDYPLETQYF. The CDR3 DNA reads TGTGCCAGCAGGGAAGACTACCCCCTGGAGACCCAGTACTTC.

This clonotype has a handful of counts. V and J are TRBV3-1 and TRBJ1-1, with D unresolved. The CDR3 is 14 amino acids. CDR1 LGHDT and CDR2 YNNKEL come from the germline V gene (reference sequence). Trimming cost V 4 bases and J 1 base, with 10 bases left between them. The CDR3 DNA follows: TGTGCCAGCAGCCCCGGGTTAGGGAACACTGAAGCTTTCTTT. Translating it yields CASSPGLGNTEAFF.

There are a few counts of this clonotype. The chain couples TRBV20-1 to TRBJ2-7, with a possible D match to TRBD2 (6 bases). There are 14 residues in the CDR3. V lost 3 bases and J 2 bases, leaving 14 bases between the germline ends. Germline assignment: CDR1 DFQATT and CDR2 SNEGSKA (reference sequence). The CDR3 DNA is TGCAGTGCTAGCAGTAGCGGCAACACCTACGAGCAGTACTTC. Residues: CSASSSGNTYEQYF.

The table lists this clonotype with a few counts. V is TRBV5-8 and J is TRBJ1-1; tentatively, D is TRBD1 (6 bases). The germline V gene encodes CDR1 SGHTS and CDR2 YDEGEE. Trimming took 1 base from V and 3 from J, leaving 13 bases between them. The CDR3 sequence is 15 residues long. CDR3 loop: CASSLKQGWDTEAFF. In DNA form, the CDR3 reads TGTGCCAGCAGCTTGAAGCAGGGGTGGGACACTGAAGCTTTCTTT.

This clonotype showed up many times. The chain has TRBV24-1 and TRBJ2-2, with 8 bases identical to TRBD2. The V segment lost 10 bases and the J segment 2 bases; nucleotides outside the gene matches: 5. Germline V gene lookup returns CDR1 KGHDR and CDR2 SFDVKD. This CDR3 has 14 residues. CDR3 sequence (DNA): TGTGCCACTAGCGGGAAATCAAACACCGGGGAGCTGTTTTTT. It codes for CATSGKSNTGELFF.

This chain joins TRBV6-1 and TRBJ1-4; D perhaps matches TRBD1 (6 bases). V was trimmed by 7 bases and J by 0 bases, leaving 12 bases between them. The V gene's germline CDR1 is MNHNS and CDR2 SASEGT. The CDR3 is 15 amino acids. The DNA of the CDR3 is TGTGCCAGCACCGACAGGTTTGCAACTAATGAAAAACTGTTTTTT. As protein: CASTDRFATNEKLFF.